Listed below are T cell receptor beta chains from one sample, sequenced in a study of blood T cell repertoires in COVID-19. Profiling relied on immunoSEQ multiplex PCR, and the TCRdb table lists in-frame clones only, not all of them. The data contain some 240,000 clones, approximately 88% of them singletons. The sequenced sample consisted of PBMCs or T cells enriched from blood (not recorded which). These receptors were taken from a woman aged 40 to 50 who had been exposed to COVID-19. Each CDR3 is given with its conserved first and last residue. A D gene is named only where the DNA matches it firmly. Clone size is stated in some rows and not others, as once, few, many or a class when expanded.

>TRBV27|TRBJ2-7|.|TRBD1
CASSPDRGLAYEQYF
TGTGCCAGCAGTCCCGACAGGGGACTCGCCTACGAGCAGTACTTC
>TRBV7-9|TRBJ1-3|few|TRBD1
CASSSQGAGNTIYF
TGTGCCAGCAGCTCACAGGGGGCTGGAAACACCATATATTTT
>TRBV7-8|TRBJ1-1|.|TRBD1
CASSTTGKRNTEAFF
TGTGCCAGCAGCACGACAGGGAAGCGGAACACTGAAGCTTTCTTT
>TRBV11-3|TRBJ1-1|.|.
CASSLDRTAEAFF
TGTGCCAGCAGCTTAGATCGGACAGCTGAAGCTTTCTTT
>TRBV5-1|TRBJ2-7|.|TRBD2
CASSTETSGSSYEQYF
TGCGCCAGCAGCACAGAGACTAGCGGGAGCTCCTACGAGCAGTACTTC
>TRBV15|TRBJ1-5|.|TRBD1
CATSRDRGRQPQHF
TGTGCCACCAGCAGAGATAGGGGGCGTCAGCCCCAGCATTTT
>TRBV11-3|TRBJ1-1|.|.
CASSLGGHHTEAFF
TGTGCCAGCAGCTTAGGGGGGCATCACACTGAAGCTTTCTTT
>TRBV7-3|TRBJ2-1|.|TRBD2
CASSPLRGLGPYNEQFF
TGTGCCAGCAGCCCCCTTCGGGGACTAGGGCCCTACAATGAGCAGTTCTTC
>TRBV11-1|TRBJ2-3|.|.
CASSRTLSTDTQYF
TGTGCCAGCAGCCGGACACTTAGCACAGATACGCAGTATTTT
>TRBV14|TRBJ2-7|.|TRBD1
CASGLQGAAPGEQYF
TGTGCCAGCGGTCTACAGGGGGCCGCTCCGGGTGAGCAGTACTTC
>TRBV7-9|TRBJ2-1|.|TRBD1
CASSKGQIPNEQFF
TGTGCCAGCAGCAAGGGACAGATACCCAATGAGCAGTTCTTC
>TRBV29-1|TRBJ1-4|.|.
CSARSQAGEKLFF
TGCAGCGCCCGGAGTCAGGCGGGTGAAAAACTGTTTTTT
>TRBV14|TRBJ1-2|once|TRBD1
CASSLQGDYGYTF
TGTGCCAGCAGCCTACAGGGGGACTATGGCTACACCTTC
>TRBV30|TRBJ2-5|.|TRBD2
CAWTRGGSWGTQYF
TGTGCCTGGACCCGGGGGGGGTCCTGGGGGACCCAGTACTTC
>TRBV28|TRBJ2-7|.|.
CAIRNTGFLPYEQYF
TGTGCCATACGAAACACAGGGTTTCTACCCTACGAGCAGTACTTC
>TRBV29-1|TRBJ2-3|.|TRBD1
CSAKTGADTQYF
TGCAGCGCCAAGACAGGGGCAGATACGCAGTATTTT
>TRBV28|TRBJ1-2|.|.
CASRVSGNYGYTF
TGTGCCAGCAGGGTCAGCGGGAACTATGGCTACACCTTC
>TRBV6-5|TRBJ1-2|once|.
CASSFEYRVVSGYTF
TGTGCCAGCAGTTTCGAGTACAGGGTGGTTTCGGGCTACACCTTC
>TRBV24-1|TRBJ2-2|.|.
CATSDRKDSYTGELFF
TGTGCCACCAGTGACCGAAAGGACAGTTACACCGGGGAGCTGTTTTTT
>TRBV18|TRBJ2-7|.|.
CASSPAGREQYF
TGTGCCAGCTCACCGGCGGGGAGGGAGCAGTACTTC
>TRBV28|TRBJ1-2|.|.
CASSLGGAFPNYGYTF
TGTGCCAGCAGTTTAGGGGGGGCATTTCCTAACTATGGCTACACCTTC
>TRBV5-6|TRBJ2-2|few|TRBD1
CASRGQGPPGELFF
TGTGCCAGCAGGGGACAGGGGCCTCCCGGGGAGCTGTTTTTT
>TRBV5-1|TRBJ1-1|.|.
CASSFTGYTEAFF
TGTGCCAGCAGCTTTACAGGGTACACTGAAGCTTTCTTT
>TRBV4-2|TRBJ2-2|once|.
CASRGPGELFF
TGTGCCAGCAGGGGCCCTGGGGAGCTGTTTTTT
>TRBV19|TRBJ1-1|.|TRBD1
CASTPTGGGQTEAFF
TGTGCCAGTACCCCAACCGGAGGGGGCCAAACTGAAGCTTTCTTT
>TRBV29-1|TRBJ2-1|.|.
CSVRNNEQFF
TGCAGCGTTCGTAACAATGAGCAGTTCTTC
>TRBV5-5|TRBJ1-5|once|.
CASRRTGERKQHF
TGTGCCAGCAGACGGACGGGGGAACGCAAACAGCATTTT
>TRBV30|TRBJ1-3|.|TRBD1
CAWRETGSGNTIYF
TGTGCCTGGAGGGAGACAGGGTCTGGAAACACCATATATTTT
>TRBV12-3/TRBV12-4|TRBJ2-1|.|.
CASSLVGNEQFF
TGTGCCAGCAGTTTAGTCGGCAATGAGCAGTTCTTC
>TRBV6-1|TRBJ1-2|.|TRBD1
CASSELDRGYGYTF
TGTGCCAGCAGTGAATTGGACAGGGGCTATGGCTACACCTTC
>TRBV18|TRBJ2-5|.|TRBD2
CASSPATVGGRETQYF
TGTGCCAGCTCCCCGGCTACCGTGGGGGGGAGAGAGACCCAGTACTTC
>TRBV7-3|TRBJ2-2|.|.
CASSSYGFSTGELFF
TGTGCCAGCAGCTCCTACGGTTTTTCCACCGGGGAGCTGTTTTTT
>TRBV5-4|TRBJ2-1|.|.
CASSLGTTQGGLEQFF
TGTGCCAGCAGCTTGGGGACTACCCAAGGAGGCCTTGAGCAGTTCTTC
>TRBV7-9|TRBJ1-2|.|.
CASSPNNPGYVNYGYTF
TGTGCCAGCAGCCCAAACAACCCAGGCTACGTAAACTATGGCTACACCTTC
>TRBV4-2|TRBJ1-2|.|.
CASSQDRRLAGGAHGYTF
TGTGCCAGCAGCCAAGACAGAAGGTTGGCAGGAGGCGCCCATGGCTACACCTTC
>TRBV6-1|TRBJ1-2|.|TRBD1
CASSDAPRQGADFYGYTF
TGTGCCAGCAGTGACGCCCCTCGACAGGGGGCGGACTTCTATGGCTACACCTTC
>TRBV30|TRBJ1-2|.|.
CAWAINRDGVGGYTF
TGTGCCTGGGCTATTAACAGGGATGGGGTTGGAGGCTACACCTTC
>TRBV5-1|TRBJ2-1|.|TRBD2
CASSPRGLAGANEQFF
TGCGCCAGCAGCCCGCGCGGACTAGCGGGGGCCAATGAGCAGTTCTTC
>TRBV7-9|TRBJ2-1|.|.
CASSLIEGPYNEQFF
TGTGCCAGCAGCTTAATCGAGGGCCCCTACAATGAGCAGTTCTTC
>TRBV5-1|TRBJ1-2|.|TRBD1
CASSSIQGDGYTF
TGTGCCAGCAGCTCCATACAGGGGGATGGCTACACCTTC
>TRBV27|TRBJ2-6|.|TRBD1
CAASPGQGFSGANVLTF
TGTGCCGCGTCGCCGGGACAGGGGTTCTCTGGGGCCAACGTCCTGACTTTC
>TRBV6-2/TRBV6-3|TRBJ2-1|.|TRBD2
CASSYSLAGGPVNEQFF
TGTGCCAGCAGTTACTCCTTAGCGGGAGGGCCGGTTAATGAGCAGTTCTTC
>TRBV18|TRBJ1-5|.|.
CASRRDGNQPQHF
TGTGCCAGCCGCAGGGATGGCAATCAGCCCCAGCATTTT
>TRBV2|TRBJ1-2|.|.
CASVKEGPHYGYTF
TGTGCCAGCGTCAAAGAGGGCCCGCACTATGGCTACACCTTC
>TRBV7-2|TRBJ2-7|.|.
CASSSDTRSSYEQYF
TGTGCCAGCAGCTCAGACACGCGAAGCTCCTACGAGCAGTACTTC
>TRBV7-3|TRBJ2-6|.|TRBD2
CASSPGLAGGAGANVLTF
TGTGCCAGCAGCCCGGGACTAGCGGGAGGTGCTGGGGCCAACGTCCTGACTTTC
>TRBV27|TRBJ2-7|.|.
CASSLYGRAYEQYF
TGTGCCAGCAGTTTATACGGCAGGGCCTACGAGCAGTACTTC
>TRBV4-3|TRBJ2-3|.|.
CASSGTVGGGYSTDTQYF
TGCGCCAGCAGCGGAACGGTTGGGGGGGGCTACAGCACAGATACGCAGTATTTT
>TRBV4-3|TRBJ2-1|.|.
CASSEGDGVAYNEQFF
TGCGCCAGCAGCGAAGGAGACGGGGTAGCCTACAATGAGCAGTTCTTC
>TRBV18|TRBJ1-1|.|.
CASSPGDIASQAFF
TGTGCCAGCTCACCGGGGGACATAGCGTCACAAGCTTTCTTT
>TRBV14|TRBJ1-2|.|TRBD1
CASSQGPRGQGSYGYTF
TGTGCCAGCAGCCAAGGGCCCCGAGGACAGGGATCCTATGGCTACACCTTC
>TRBV7-9|TRBJ1-5|.|TRBD1
CASSLEQGAQHF
TGTGCCAGCAGCTTAGAGCAGGGGGCCCAGCATTTT
>TRBV7-9|TRBJ2-1|.|TRBD1
CASTLGQNNEQFF
TGTGCCAGCACCTTGGGACAGAACAATGAGCAGTTCTTC